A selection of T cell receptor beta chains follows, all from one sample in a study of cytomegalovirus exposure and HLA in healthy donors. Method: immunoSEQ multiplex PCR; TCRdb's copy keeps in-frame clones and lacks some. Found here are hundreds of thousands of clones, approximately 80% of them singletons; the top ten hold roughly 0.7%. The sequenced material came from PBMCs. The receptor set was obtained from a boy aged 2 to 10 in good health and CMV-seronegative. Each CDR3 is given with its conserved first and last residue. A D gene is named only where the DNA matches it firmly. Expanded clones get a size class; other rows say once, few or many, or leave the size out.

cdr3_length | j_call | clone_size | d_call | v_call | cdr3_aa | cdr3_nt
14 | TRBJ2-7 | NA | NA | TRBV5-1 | CASTSAAGAYEQYF | TGCGCCAGCACCTCGGCGGCCGGGGCCTACGAGCAGTACTTC
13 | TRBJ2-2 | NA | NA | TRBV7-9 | CASSLKGAGELFF | TGTGCCAGCAGCTTAAAGGGGGCCGGGGAGCTGTTTTTT
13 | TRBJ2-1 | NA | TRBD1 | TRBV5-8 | CASSWGTAGEQFF | TGTGCCAGCAGCTGGGGGACAGCAGGTGAGCAGTTCTTC
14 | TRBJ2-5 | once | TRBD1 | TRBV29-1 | CSAQGQSYQETQYF | TGCAGCGCCCAGGGACAGTCGTACCAAGAGACCCAGTACTTC
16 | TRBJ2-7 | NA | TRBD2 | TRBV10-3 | CAISETLRGGGYEQYF | TGTGCCATCAGTGAGACCTTGCGGGGGGGCGGGTACGAGCAGTACTTC
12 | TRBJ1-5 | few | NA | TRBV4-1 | CASSQAGQPQHF | TGCGCCAGCAGCCAAGCGGGTCAGCCCCAGCATTTT
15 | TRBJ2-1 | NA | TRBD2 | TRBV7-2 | CASSLVREVNNEQFF | TGTGCCAGCAGCTTAGTACGGGAGGTGAACAATGAGCAGTTCTTC
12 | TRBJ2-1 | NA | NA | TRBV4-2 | CASSQSVREQFF | TGTGCCAGCAGCCAGAGTGTGCGCGAGCAGTTCTTC
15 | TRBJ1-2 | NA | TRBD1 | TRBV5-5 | CASSTWTGVNYGYTF | TGTGCCAGCAGCACGTGGACAGGGGTTAACTATGGCTACACCTTC
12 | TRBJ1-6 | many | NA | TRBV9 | CASSVGRSPLHF | TGTGCCAGCAGCGTAGGGCGGTCACCCCTCCACTTT
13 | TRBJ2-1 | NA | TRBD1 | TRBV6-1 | CASGQGTYNEQFF | TGTGCCAGCGGACAGGGGACCTACAATGAGCAGTTCTTC
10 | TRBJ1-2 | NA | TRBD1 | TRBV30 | CAWSRGGYTF | TGTGCCTGGAGCAGGGGGGGCTACACCTTC
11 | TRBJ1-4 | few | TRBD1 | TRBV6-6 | CASRATGGLFF | TGTGCCAGCAGAGCCACAGGGGGACTGTTTTTT
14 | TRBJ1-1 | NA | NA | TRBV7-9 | CSSSLARGPTEAFF | TGTTCCAGCAGCTTAGCGCGGGGCCCCACTGAAGCTTTCTTT
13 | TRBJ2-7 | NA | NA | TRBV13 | CASSPGQPYEQYF | TGTGCCAGCAGCCCCGGACAGCCCTACGAGCAGTACTTC
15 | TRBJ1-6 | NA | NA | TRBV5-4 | CASSRRDNYNSPLHF | TGTGCCAGCAGCCGCCGGGACAACTATAATTCACCCCTCCACTTT
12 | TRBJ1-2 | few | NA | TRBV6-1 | CASSITGYGYTF | TGTGCCAGCAGCATCACAGGGTATGGCTACACCTTC
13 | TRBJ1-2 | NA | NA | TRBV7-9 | CASSPTGIPGYTF | TGTGCCAGCAGCCCAACAGGGATCCCTGGCTACACCTTC
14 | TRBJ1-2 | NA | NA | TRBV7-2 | CASSLAGGNYGYTF | TGTGCCAGCAGCTTAGCCGGGGGGAACTATGGCTACACCTTC
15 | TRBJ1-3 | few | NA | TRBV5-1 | CASSLDRSSGNTIYF | TGCGCCAGCAGCTTGGACAGGTCCTCTGGAAACACCATATATTTT
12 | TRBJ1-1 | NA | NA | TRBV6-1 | CASIARHCEAFF | TGTGCCAGCATAGCGAGACACTGTGAAGCTTTCTTT
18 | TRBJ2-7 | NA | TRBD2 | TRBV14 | CASSVAGPGLAGYYEQYF | TGTGCCAGCAGCGTGGCGGGTCCGGGACTAGCGGGGTATTACGAGCAGTACTTC
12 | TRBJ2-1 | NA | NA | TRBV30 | CAWTDKHNEQFF | TGTGCCTGGACCGACAAACACAATGAGCAGTTCTTC
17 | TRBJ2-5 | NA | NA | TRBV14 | CASSQEGRSTEQETQYF | TGTGCCAGCAGCCAAGAGGGTCGGTCGACAGAACAAGAGACCCAGTACTTC
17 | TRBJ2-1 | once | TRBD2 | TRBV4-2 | CASSRFSSSGTFCEQFF | TGTGCCAGCAGCCGATTCTCGTCTAGCGGGACTTTTTGTGAGCAGTTCTTC
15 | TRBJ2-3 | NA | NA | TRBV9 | CASSVDGGGVNTQYF | TGTGCCAGCAGCGTAGACGGCGGGGGCGTCAATACGCAGTATTTT